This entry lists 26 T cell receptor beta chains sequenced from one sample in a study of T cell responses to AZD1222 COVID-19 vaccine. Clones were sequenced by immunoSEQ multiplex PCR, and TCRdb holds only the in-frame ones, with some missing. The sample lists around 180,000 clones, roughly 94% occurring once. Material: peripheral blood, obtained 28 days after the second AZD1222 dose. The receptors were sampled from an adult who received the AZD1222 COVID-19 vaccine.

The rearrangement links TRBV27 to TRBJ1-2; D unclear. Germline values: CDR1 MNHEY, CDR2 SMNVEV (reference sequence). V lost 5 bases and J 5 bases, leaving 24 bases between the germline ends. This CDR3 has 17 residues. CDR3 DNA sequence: TGTGCCAGCAGTCAAAACACCTTACCTAGGACGTCGTATGGCTACACCTTC. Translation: CASSQNTLPRTSYGYTF.

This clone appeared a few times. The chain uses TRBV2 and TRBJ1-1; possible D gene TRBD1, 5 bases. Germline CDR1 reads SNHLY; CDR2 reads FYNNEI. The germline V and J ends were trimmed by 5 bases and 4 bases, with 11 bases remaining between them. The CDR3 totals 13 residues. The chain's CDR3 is CASSTQGGTEAFF. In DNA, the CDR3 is TGTGCCAGCAGTACCCAGGGTGGCACTGAAGCTTTCTTT.

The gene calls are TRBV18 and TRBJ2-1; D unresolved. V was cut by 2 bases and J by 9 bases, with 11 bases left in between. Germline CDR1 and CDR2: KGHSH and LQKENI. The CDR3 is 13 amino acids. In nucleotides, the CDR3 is TGTGCCAGCTCACCAATTGGATCGGGTGAGCAGTTCTTC. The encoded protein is CASSPIGSGEQFF.

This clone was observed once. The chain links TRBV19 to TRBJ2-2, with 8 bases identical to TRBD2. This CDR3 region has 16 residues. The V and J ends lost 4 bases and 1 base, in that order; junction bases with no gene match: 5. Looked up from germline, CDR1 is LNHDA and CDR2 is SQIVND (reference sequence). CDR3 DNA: TGTGCCAGTAGTACATACACTAGCGGGAACACCGGGGAGCTGTTTTTT. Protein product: CASSTYTSGNTGELFF.

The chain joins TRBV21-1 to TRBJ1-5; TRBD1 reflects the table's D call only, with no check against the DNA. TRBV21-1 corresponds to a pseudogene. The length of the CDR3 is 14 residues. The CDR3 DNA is TGTGCCAGCAGCAACAGGGGGAAGAATCAGCCCCAGCATTTT. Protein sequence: CASSNRGKNQPQHF.

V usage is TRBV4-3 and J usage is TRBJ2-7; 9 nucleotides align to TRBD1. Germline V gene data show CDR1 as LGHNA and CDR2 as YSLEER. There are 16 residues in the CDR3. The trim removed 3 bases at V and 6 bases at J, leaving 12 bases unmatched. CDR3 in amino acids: CASSQMSRDRAREQYF. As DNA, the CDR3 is TGCGCCAGCAGCCAGATGTCCAGGGACAGGGCACGCGAGCAGTACTTC.

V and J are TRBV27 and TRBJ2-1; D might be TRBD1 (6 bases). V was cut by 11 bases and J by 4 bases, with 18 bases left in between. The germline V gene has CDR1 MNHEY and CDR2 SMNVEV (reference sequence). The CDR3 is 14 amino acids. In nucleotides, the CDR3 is TGTGCCGGGCACTCCTTACAGGGTTACAATGAGCAGTTCTTC. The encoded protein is CAGHSLQGYNEQFF.

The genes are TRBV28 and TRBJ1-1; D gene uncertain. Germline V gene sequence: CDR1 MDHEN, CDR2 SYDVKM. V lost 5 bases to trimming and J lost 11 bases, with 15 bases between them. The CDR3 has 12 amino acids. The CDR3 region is CASSGPLGKAFF. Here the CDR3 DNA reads TGTGCCAGCAGTGGTCCACTTGGCAAGGCTTTCTTT.

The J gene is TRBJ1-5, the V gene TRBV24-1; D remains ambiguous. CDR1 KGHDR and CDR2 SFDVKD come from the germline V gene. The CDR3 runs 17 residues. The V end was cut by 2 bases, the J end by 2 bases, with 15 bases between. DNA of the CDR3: TGTGCCACCAGTGATTCAAAGCTGCTGTGTTGCAATCAGCCCCAGCATTTT. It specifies CATSDSKLLCCNQPQHF.

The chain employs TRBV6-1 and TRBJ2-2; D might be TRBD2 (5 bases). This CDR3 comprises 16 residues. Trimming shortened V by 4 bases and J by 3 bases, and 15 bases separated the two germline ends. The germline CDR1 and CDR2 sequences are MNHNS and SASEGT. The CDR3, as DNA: TGTGCCAGCAGTGTTACCGGGGAAGCAGACACCGGGGAGCTGTTTTTT. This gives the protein CASSVTGEADTGELFF.

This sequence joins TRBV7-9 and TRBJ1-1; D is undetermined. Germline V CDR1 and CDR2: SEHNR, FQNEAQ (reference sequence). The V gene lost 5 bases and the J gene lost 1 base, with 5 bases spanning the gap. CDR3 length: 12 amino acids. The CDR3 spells CASSQRNTEAFF. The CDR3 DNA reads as TGTGCCAGCAGCCAAAGGAACACTGAAGCTTTCTTT.

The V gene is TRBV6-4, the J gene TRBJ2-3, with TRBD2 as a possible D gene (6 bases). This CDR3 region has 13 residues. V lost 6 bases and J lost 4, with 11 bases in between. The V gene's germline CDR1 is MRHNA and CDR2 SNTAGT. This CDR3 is CASSVSGSDTQYF. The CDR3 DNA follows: TGTGCCAGCAGCGTTAGCGGTTCAGATACGCAGTATTTT.

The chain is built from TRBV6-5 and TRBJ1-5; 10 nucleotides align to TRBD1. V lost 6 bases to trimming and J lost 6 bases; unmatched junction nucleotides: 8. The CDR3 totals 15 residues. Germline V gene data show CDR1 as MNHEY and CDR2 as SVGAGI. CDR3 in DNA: TGTGCCAGCAGCCCCGGGACAGGGGCCTTTCAGCCCCAGCATTTT. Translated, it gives CASSPGTGAFQPQHF.

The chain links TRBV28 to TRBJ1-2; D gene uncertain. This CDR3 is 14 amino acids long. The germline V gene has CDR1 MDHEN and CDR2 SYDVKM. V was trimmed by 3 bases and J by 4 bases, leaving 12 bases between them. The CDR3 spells CASSFDGPTYGYTF. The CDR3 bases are TGTGCCAGCAGTTTTGACGGGCCTACCTATGGCTACACCTTC.

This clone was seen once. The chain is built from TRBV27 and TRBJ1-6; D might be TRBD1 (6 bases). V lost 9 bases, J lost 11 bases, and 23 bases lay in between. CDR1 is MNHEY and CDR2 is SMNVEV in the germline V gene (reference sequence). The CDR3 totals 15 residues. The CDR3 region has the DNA TGTGCCAGTACTTACGCGGGCCTACAGGGCGCACCCCTCCACTTT. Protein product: CASTYAGLQGAPLHF.

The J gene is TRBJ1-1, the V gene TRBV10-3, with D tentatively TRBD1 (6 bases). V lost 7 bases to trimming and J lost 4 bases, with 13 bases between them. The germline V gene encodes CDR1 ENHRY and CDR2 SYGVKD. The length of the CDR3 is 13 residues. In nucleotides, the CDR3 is TGTGCCATCACCCAGGGGCTGGGCACTGAAGCTTTCTTT. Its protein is CAITQGLGTEAFF.

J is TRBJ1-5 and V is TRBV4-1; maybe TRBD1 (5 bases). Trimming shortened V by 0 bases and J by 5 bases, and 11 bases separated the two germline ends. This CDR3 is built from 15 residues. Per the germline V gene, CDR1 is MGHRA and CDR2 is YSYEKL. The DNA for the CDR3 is TGCGCCAGCAGCCAAGATCGGGCAGGGCATCAGCCCCAGCATTTT. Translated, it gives CASSQDRAGHQPQHF.

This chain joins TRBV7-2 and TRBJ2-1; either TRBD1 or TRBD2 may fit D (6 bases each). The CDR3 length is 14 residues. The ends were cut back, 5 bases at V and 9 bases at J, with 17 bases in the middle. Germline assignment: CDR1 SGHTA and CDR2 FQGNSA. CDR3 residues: CASSQGGGDIEQFF. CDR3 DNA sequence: TGTGCCAGCAGCCAAGGGGGAGGTGATATTGAGCAGTTCTTC.

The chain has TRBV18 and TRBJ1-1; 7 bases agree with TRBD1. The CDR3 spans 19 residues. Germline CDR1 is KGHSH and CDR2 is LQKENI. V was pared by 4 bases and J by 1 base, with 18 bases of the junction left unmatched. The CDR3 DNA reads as TGTGCCAGCTCACGTATGGTTGCAGGGGGTAGGACTGGGAACACTGAAGCTTTCTTT. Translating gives CASSRMVAGGRTGNTEAFF.

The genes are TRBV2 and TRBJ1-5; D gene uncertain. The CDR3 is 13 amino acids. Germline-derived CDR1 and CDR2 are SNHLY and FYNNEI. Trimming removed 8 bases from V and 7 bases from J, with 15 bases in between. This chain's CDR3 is CASCAGFNQPQHF. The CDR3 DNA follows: TGTGCCAGCTGTGCGGGTTTCAACCAGCCCCAGCATTTT.

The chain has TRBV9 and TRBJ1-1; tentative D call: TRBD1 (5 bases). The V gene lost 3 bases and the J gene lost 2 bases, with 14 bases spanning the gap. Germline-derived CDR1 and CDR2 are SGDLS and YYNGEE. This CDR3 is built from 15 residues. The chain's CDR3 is CASSGTGAPNTEAFF. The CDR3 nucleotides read TGTGCCAGCAGCGGCACAGGAGCCCCAAACACTGAAGCTTTCTTT.

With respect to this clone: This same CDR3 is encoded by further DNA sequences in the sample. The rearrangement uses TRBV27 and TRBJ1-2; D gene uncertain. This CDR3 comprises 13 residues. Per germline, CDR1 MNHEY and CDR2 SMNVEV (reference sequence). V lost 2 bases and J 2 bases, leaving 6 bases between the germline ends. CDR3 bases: TGTGCCAGCAGTTTAGAAGGAAACTATGGCTACACCTTC. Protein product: CASSLEGNYGYTF.

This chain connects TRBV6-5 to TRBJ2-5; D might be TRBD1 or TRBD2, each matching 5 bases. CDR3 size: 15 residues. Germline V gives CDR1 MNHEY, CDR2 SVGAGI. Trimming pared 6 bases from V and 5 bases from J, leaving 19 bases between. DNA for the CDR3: TGTGCCAGCAGCCGGGTCGACCTAGGGGAGGAGACCCAGTACTTC. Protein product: CASSRVDLGEETQYF.

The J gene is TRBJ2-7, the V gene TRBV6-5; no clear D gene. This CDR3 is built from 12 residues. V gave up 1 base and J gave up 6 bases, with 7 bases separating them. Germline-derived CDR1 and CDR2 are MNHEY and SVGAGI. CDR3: CASSYLGAEQYF. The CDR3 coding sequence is TGTGCCAGCAGTTACTTAGGAGCCGAGCAGTACTTC.

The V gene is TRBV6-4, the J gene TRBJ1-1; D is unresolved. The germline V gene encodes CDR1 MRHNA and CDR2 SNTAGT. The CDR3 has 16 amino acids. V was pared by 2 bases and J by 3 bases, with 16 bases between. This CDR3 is CASSDRSVWSYTEAFF. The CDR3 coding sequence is TGTGCCAGCAGTGACAGGAGTGTATGGTCGTACACTGAAGCTTTCTTT.

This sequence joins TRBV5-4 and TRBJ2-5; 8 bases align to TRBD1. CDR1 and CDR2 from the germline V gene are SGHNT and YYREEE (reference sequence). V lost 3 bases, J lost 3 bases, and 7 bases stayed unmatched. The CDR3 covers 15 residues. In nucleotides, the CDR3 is TGTGCCAGCAGCTCGCCGGGACAGGCGAAAGAGACCCAGTACTTC. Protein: CASSSPGQAKETQYF.